Each of the 27 T cell receptor beta chains below was sequenced from the same sample in a study of blood T cell repertoires in COVID-19. Clones were sequenced by immunoSEQ multiplex PCR, and TCRdb holds only the in-frame ones, with some missing. The sample consists of over 250,000 clones, 85% to 90% of them appearing once. Material: PBMCs or T cells enriched from blood (not recorded which). These receptors were obtained from a woman aged 18-30 years who had recovered from COVID-19.

The rearrangement joins TRBV15 to TRBJ2-3, with a tentative D call TRBD1 (5 bases). There are 15 residues in the CDR3. Germline V lookup: CDR1 LNHNV, CDR2 YYDKDF (reference sequence). Between the trimmed V and J ends, which lost 0 bases and 6 bases, there was a span of 13 bases. Here the CDR3 reads CATSRDKGWTDTQYF. The CDR3 DNA sequence: TGTGCCACCAGCAGAGACAAGGGGTGGACGGATACGCAGTATTTT. The complete variable domain, with remaining parts taken from reference TRBV15 and TRBJ2-3, reads DAMVIQNPRYQVTQFGKPVTLSCSQTLNHNVMYWYQQKSSQAPKLLFHYYDKDFNNEADTPDNFQSRRPNTSFCFLDIRSPGLGDTAMYLCATSRDKGWTDTQYFGPGTRLTVL.

This sequence joins TRBV11-2 and TRBJ2-2; 10 nucleotides agree with TRBD2. The trim removed 4 bases at V and 3 bases at J, leaving 5 bases unmatched. The CDR3 has 16 amino acids. Germline V gene lookup returns CDR1 SGHAT and CDR2 FQNNGV. The DNA of the CDR3 is TGTGCCAGCAGCTCCTACGGGACTAGCGACACCGGGGAGCTGTTTTTT. Amino acids: CASSSYGTSDTGELFF.

The genes are TRBV5-1 and TRBJ2-7, with D unclear. Trimming took 1 base from V and 6 from J, leaving 11 bases between them. The CDR3 runs to 13 residues. Germline V lookup: CDR1 SGHRS, CDR2 YFSETQ. CDR3: CASSLKLETEQYF. CDR3 nucleotides: TGCGCCAGCAGCTTGAAGTTAGAAACCGAGCAGTACTTC.

This clone was observed a single time. This chain uses TRBV21-1 with TRBJ1-6; TRBD1, the table's D call, lacks a check against the DNA. TRBV21-1 is termed a pseudogene. This CDR3 has 17 amino acids. The CDR3, as DNA: TGTGCCAGCAGCAAAAATGGGGGACAGGAGGATAATTCACCCCTCCACTTT. It codes for CASSKNGGQEDNSPLHF.

The genes are TRBV27 and TRBJ1-2; D unresolved. With 5 bases removed from V and 5 bases from J, the gap between germline ends came to 18 bases. The CDR3 loop spans 15 amino acids. Per the germline V gene, CDR1 is MNHEY and CDR2 is SMNVEV (reference sequence). CDR3 DNA sequence: TGTGCCAGCAGTAAGAACACAGAGAAAGATTATGGCTACACCTTC. It translates to CASSKNTEKDYGYTF.

This clone was counted many times. The chain couples TRBV14 to TRBJ2-7; 8 positions match TRBD1. This CDR3 has 15 residues. V was clipped by 1 base and J by 4 bases; unmatched bases: 6. Germline assignment: CDR1 SGHDN and CDR2 FVKESK. This CDR3 is CASSQGTGSMYEQYF. DNA of the CDR3: TGTGCCAGCAGCCAAGGGACAGGGTCCATGTACGAGCAGTACTTC.

This clone showed up just once. The V and J genes are TRBV27 and TRBJ1-2, with D uncertain. Germline V CDR1 and CDR2: MNHEY, SMNVEV (reference sequence). The ends were cut back, 1 base at V and 2 bases at J, with 17 bases in the middle. The CDR3 length is 17 residues. The CDR3 spells CASSLWRSEPRNYGYTF. The CDR3 DNA is TGTGCCAGCAGTTTATGGCGGTCGGAACCTAGAAACTATGGCTACACCTTC.

This rearrangement joins TRBV5-6 to TRBJ1-6; 9 nucleotides line up with TRBD1. V was pared by 3 bases and J by 9 bases, with 7 bases of the junction left unmatched. The germline CDR1 and CDR2 sequences are SGHDT and YYEEEE. The CDR3 consists of 15 residues. The DNA for the CDR3 is TGTGCCAGCAGCTCCGGGACAGGGAAGAGTTCACCCCTCCACTTT. Its translation: CASSSGTGKSSPLHF.

V gene TRBV7-9 combines with J gene TRBJ2-4; no reliable D call. The V gene's germline CDR1 is SEHNR and CDR2 FQNEAQ (reference sequence). V dropped 4 bases and J dropped 2 bases, with 9 bases sitting between them. This CDR3 spans 14 amino acids. CDR3 sequence: CASSSTRTKNIQYF. Written as DNA, the CDR3 is TGTGCCAGCAGCTCGACGAGGACCAAAAACATTCAGTACTTC.

This clone appeared once. The rearrangement joins TRBV5-1 to TRBJ2-3, with TRBD2 identical over 9 bases. The CDR3 sequence is 16 residues long. V lost 3 bases, J lost 4 bases, and 9 bases stayed unmatched. CDR1 SGHRS and CDR2 YFSETQ come from the germline V gene. Here the CDR3 reads CASSSEGAGGPDTQYF. In nucleotides, the CDR3 is TGCGCCAGCAGCTCTGAAGGGGCGGGGGGGCCAGATACGCAGTATTTT.

This rearrangement joins TRBV7-9 to TRBJ2-5; the D is unclear. Per germline, CDR1 SEHNR and CDR2 FQNEAQ (reference sequence). V gave up 6 bases and J gave up 1 base, with 21 bases separating them. The CDR3 is 17 amino acids. The CDR3 sequence is CASRAMSFDNLQETQYF. DNA of the CDR3: TGTGCCAGCAGGGCCATGTCGTTTGACAACCTCCAAGAGACCCAGTACTTC.

The chain joins TRBV2 to TRBJ1-2, with D possibly matching TRBD1 (6 bases). CDR1 is SNHLY and CDR2 is FYNNEI in the germline V gene. V lost 5 bases, J lost 1 base, and 11 bases lay in between. The CDR3 runs to 14 residues. CDR3 in DNA: TGTGCCAGCAGTAGGACAGAGCTTAACTATGGCTACACCTTC. The encoded protein is CASSRTELNYGYTF.

The CDR3 sequence: CASSQGLPGEQYF. The CDR3 region has the DNA TGCGCCAGCAGCCAAGGACTGCCGGGGGAGCAGTACTTC. The chain carries TRBV4-1 and TRBJ2-7, with D possibly TRBD2 on 5 matching bases. Per the germline V gene, CDR1 is MGHRA and CDR2 is YSYEKL. The V and J ends lost 1 base and 7 bases respectively, with 11 bases between them. This CDR3 spans 13 amino acids.

The rearrangement uses TRBV21-1 and TRBJ1-4; the table's TRBD1 call for D was not verified on the DNA. TRBV21-1 is classified as a pseudogene. The CDR3 extends over 18 amino acids. The CDR3: CASSKGPLGDSGNEKLFF. CDR3 DNA: TGTGCCAGCAGCAAGGGTCCTTTGGGGGACAGTGGTAATGAAAAACTGTTTTTT.

The chain links TRBV5-1 to TRBJ2-3, with D unclear. Deletions cut 0 bases from V and 1 base from J, with 6 bases between. Germline CDR1 is SGHRS and CDR2 is YFSETQ. The length of the CDR3 is 14 residues. In DNA, the CDR3 is TGCGCCAGCAGCTTGGTTACGGGCACAGATACGCAGTATTTT. Its protein product is CASSLVTGTDTQYF.

V is TRBV7-6 and J is TRBJ2-1; 15 nucleotides match TRBD2. CDR1 and CDR2 from the germline V gene are SGHVS and FNYEAQ. CDR3 length equals 15 residues. Trimming took 7 bases from V and 6 from J; bases not matched to a gene: 4. CDR3 amino acids: CASTSGLAGGNEQFF. DNA of the CDR3: TGTGCCAGCACCTCGGGACTAGCGGGGGGCAATGAGCAGTTCTTC.

The DNA for the CDR3 is TGTGCCACCTCGGACAGGCACTACAATGAGCAGTTCTTC. It encodes CATSDRHYNEQFF. This sequence joins TRBV12-3 or TRBV12-4 and TRBJ2-1; 7 bases fit TRBD1. The CDR3 is made up of 13 amino acids. V trimming: 10 bases; J trimming: 3 bases; junction bases outside the gene matches: 6.

Regarding this clone: The germline gene is not matched at one end of the junction; a read error may be the cause. The rearrangement uses TRBV5-6 and TRBJ1-2, with TRBD1 identical over 7 bases. The CDR3 runs 16 residues. Germline assignment: CDR1 SGHDT and CDR2 YYEEEE. CDR3: CASSLARRTGSYGYTF. For the CDR3, the DNA is TGTGCCAGCAGTTTGGCCCGAAGGACAGGTTCGTATGGCTACACCTTC. The full variable domain, with the rest looked up from reference TRBV5-6 and TRBJ1-2, is DAGVTQSPTHLIKTRGQQVTLRCSPKSGHDTVSWYQQALGQGPQFIFQYYEEEERQRGNFPDRFSGHQFPNYSSELNVNALLLGDSALYLCASSLARRTGSYGYTFGSGTRLTVV.

The chain is built from TRBV7-8 and TRBJ1-6, with a possible D match to TRBD1 (5 bases). Germline loops: CDR1 SGHVS, CDR2 FQNEAQ. This CDR3 contains 16 residues. Between the trimmed V and J ends, which lost 1 base and 10 bases, there was a span of 17 bases. CDR3 protein: CASSLGAWQGGSPLHF. CDR3 bases: TGTGCCAGCAGCTTAGGGGCGTGGCAGGGAGGATCACCCCTCCACTTT.

J is TRBJ1-2 and V is TRBV5-1; tentatively, D is TRBD1 (5 bases). This CDR3 has 13 amino acids. CDR1 and CDR2 (germline): SGHRS, YFSETQ. Trimming took off 0 bases at V and 8 bases at J, with 11 bases between the two ends. The CDR3 spells CASSLDRLEGYTF. The CDR3 nucleotides read TGCGCCAGCAGCTTGGACAGGTTGGAGGGCTACACCTTC.

The chain recombines TRBV12-5 with TRBJ2-3, with 9 positions matching TRBD1. V gave up 5 bases and J gave up 1 base; unmatched junction bases: 4. In germline, CDR1 is LGHNT, CDR2 FRNRAP. CDR3 size: 15 residues. DNA for the CDR3: TGTGCTAGTGGTGAACAGGGGGCTCGCACAGATACGCAGTATTTT. As protein: CASGEQGARTDTQYF.

The rearrangement uses TRBV7-9 and TRBJ2-5, with D perhaps matching TRBD1 (6 bases). Germline V gene lookup returns CDR1 SEHNR and CDR2 FQNEAQ (reference sequence). The V gene lost 1 base and the J gene lost 4 bases, with 16 bases spanning the gap. The CDR3 runs to 16 residues. The CDR3 coding sequence is TGTGCCAGCAGCTTAGAAATGGCCAGGGGTGGAGAGACCCAGTACTTC. This sequence encodes CASSLEMARGGETQYF.

As DNA, the CDR3 is TGTGCCAGTATCCAACTAGGGGACAGGGGTAACTATGGCTACACCTTC. It codes for CASIQLGDRGNYGYTF. The rearrangement links TRBV19 to TRBJ1-2, with TRBD1 matching over 10 bases. Per the germline V gene, CDR1 is LNHDA and CDR2 is SQIVND (reference sequence). V was pared by 7 bases and J by 1 base, with 9 bases of the junction left unmatched. The CDR3 runs 16 residues.

V gene TRBV2 combines with J gene TRBJ1-2, with D possibly TRBD1 on 6 matching bases. CDR1 and CDR2 (germline): SNHLY, FYNNEI. CDR3 length equals 13 residues. Trimming stripped 10 bases from V and 6 bases from J, with 18 bases between. The CDR3 sequence: CATRATGIHGYTF. Here the CDR3 DNA reads TGTGCCACCAGGGCTACAGGGATTCATGGCTACACCTTC.

This clone was recorded only once. CDR3 protein: CASRRLTGARNTEAFF. Here the CDR3 DNA reads TGTGCCAGTAGGCGGCTTACAGGGGCTAGGAACACTGAAGCTTTCTTT. The chain uses TRBV19 and TRBJ1-1, with TRBD1 matching 7 bases. This CDR3 is 16 amino acids long. Germline V gene data show CDR1 as LNHDA and CDR2 as SQIVND (reference sequence). V lost 6 bases to trimming and J lost 1 base; unmatched junction nucleotides: 11.

The rearrangement links TRBV6-5 to TRBJ1-2, with D tentatively TRBD1 (5 bases). The V end was cut by 2 bases, the J end by 2 bases, with 9 bases between. Germline-derived CDR1 and CDR2 are MNHEY and SVGAGI. The length of the CDR3 is 14 residues. CDR3 protein: CASSYTDSNYGYTF. CDR3 bases: TGTGCCAGCAGTTACACTGACAGCAACTATGGCTACACCTTC.

The chain has TRBV28 and TRBJ1-3, with D possibly being TRBD1 (5 bases). Germline V gives CDR1 MDHEN, CDR2 SYDVKM. The CDR3 is made up of 14 amino acids. V lost 3 bases, J lost 4 bases, and 10 bases lay in between. CDR3 DNA: TGTGCCAGCAGTTTTAGGGGAAGAGGAAACACCATATATTTT. Its protein product is CASSFRGRGNTIYF.